The 32 T cell receptor beta chains below all came from one sample that was sequenced in a study of blood T cell repertoires in COVID-19. The method was immunoSEQ multiplex PCR; TCRdb's version includes in-frame clones alone and lacks a portion of them. The sample shows roughly 500,000 clones, about 88% of them seen only once. Sequenced: PBMCs or T cells enriched from blood (not recorded which). The receptors were sampled from a woman aged 60-75 years who had recovered from COVID-19.

The rearrangement uses TRBV3-1 (or the pseudogene TRBV3-2) and TRBJ2-2; 8 positions agree with TRBD2. CDR1 and CDR2 (germline): LGHDT, YNNKEL (reference sequence). The CDR3 runs to 15 residues. Losses at the gene ends were 3 bases for V and 3 bases for J; bases not matched to a gene: 3. The CDR3 loop reads CASSQRGAYTGELFF. The CDR3 DNA reads TGTGCCAGCAGCCAGCGGGGGGCATACACCGGGGAGCTGTTTTTT.

V and J are TRBV27 and TRBJ1-1; D unclear. Per the germline V gene, CDR1 is MNHEY and CDR2 is SMNVEV (reference sequence). CDR3 length: 14 residues. V shed 6 bases and J shed 1 base, with 12 bases lying between them. The CDR3 sequence is CASRGGPRNTEAFF. For the CDR3, the DNA is TGTGCCAGCAGGGGAGGACCACGGAACACTGAAGCTTTCTTT.

The chain recombines TRBV3-1 (or the pseudogene TRBV3-2) with TRBJ2-2; TRBD2 agrees at 8 bases. The germline V gene has CDR1 LGHDT and CDR2 YNNKEL (reference sequence). Trimming cost V 1 base and J 0 bases; bases outside gene matches: 7. The CDR3 is 18 residues long. CDR3 coding DNA: TGTGCCAGCAGCCAAGGGGCCAGCGGGGGCCCGAACACCGGGGAGCTGTTTTTT. It specifies CASSQGASGGPNTGELFF.

This chain connects TRBV5-1 to TRBJ2-6; 7 bases match TRBD1. Per the germline V gene, CDR1 is SGHRS and CDR2 is YFSETQ. V was pared by 0 bases and J by 0 bases, with 9 bases of the junction left unmatched. The CDR3 extends over 19 amino acids. The CDR3 region has the DNA TGCGCCAGCAGCTTGGGTAGTACAGGGGTCGGCTCTGGGGCCAACGTCCTGACTTTC. Translation gives CASSLGSTGVGSGANVLTF.

V usage is TRBV11-2 and J usage is TRBJ2-6, with TRBD1 as a possible D gene (5 bases). This CDR3 comprises 17 residues. The V and J ends lost 5 bases and 1 base respectively, with 15 bases between them. The germline V gene has CDR1 SGHAT and CDR2 FQNNGV. The chain's CDR3 is CASSLRSRGSGANVLTF. For the CDR3, the DNA is TGTGCCAGCAGCCTAAGAAGTAGGGGTTCTGGGGCCAACGTCCTGACTTTC.

This clone was detected only once. The junction shows a germline mismatch at one end, possibly a read error. This chain connects TRBV5-1 to TRBJ1-2, with D possibly being TRBD1 (5 bases). This CDR3 has 13 residues. The germline V gene has CDR1 SGHRS and CDR2 YFSETQ. This CDR3 is CASSLQGNDGYTF. In DNA form, the CDR3 reads TGCGCCAGCAGCCTTCAGGGTAACGATGGCTACACCTTC.

This chain's CDR3 is CASSQDVEQGAEAFF. As DNA, the CDR3 is TGCGCCAGCAGCCAAGATGTAGAGCAAGGGGCTGAAGCTTTCTTT. V is TRBV4-1 and J is TRBJ1-1, with TRBD1 as a possible D gene (5 bases). The CDR3 spans 15 residues. Germline CDR1 and CDR2: MGHRA and YSYEKL. Trimming cost V 0 bases and J 6 bases, with 14 bases left between them.

The rearrangement joins TRBV3-1 (or the pseudogene TRBV3-2) to TRBJ1-3, with 8 bases that match TRBD1. CDR1 and CDR2 from the germline V gene are LGHDT and YNNKEL (reference sequence). This CDR3 is 15 amino acids long. With 4 bases clipped from V and 2 bases from J, the junction kept 4 bases outside the gene matches. The CDR3 DNA sequence: TGTGCCAGCAGCCCAAGGACAGGGCCTGGAAACACCATATATTTT. Translated, it gives CASSPRTGPGNTIYF.

CDR3: CARNRARYGYTF. Here the CDR3 DNA reads TGCGCCAGAAACAGGGCACGTTATGGCTACACCTTC. This chain joins TRBV10-1 and TRBJ1-2; D is possibly TRBD1 (6 bases). The CDR3 extends over 12 amino acids. The germline V gene encodes CDR1 WNHNN and CDR2 SYGVQD (reference sequence). Between the trimmed V and J ends, which lost 9 bases and 5 bases, there was a span of 13 bases.

V gene TRBV9 combines with J gene TRBJ2-7, with D maybe TRBD1 (6 bases). From germline, CDR1 is SGDLS and CDR2 YYNGEE. The CDR3 extends over 14 amino acids. V was pared by 0 bases and J by 3 bases, with 10 bases between. The CDR3 DNA sequence: TGTGCCAGCAGCGTAGGGGACACATACTACGAGCAGTACTTC. This translates into CASSVGDTYYEQYF. Complete variable domain (other parts from reference TRBV9 and TRBJ2-7): DSGVTQTPKHLITATGQRVTLRCSPRSGDLSVYWYQQSLDQGLQFLIQYYNGEERAKGNILERFSAQQFPDLHSELNLSSLELGDSALYFCASSVGDTYYEQYFGPGTRLTVT.

This chain connects TRBV2 to TRBJ2-3; 9 nucleotides agree with TRBD1. The CDR3 covers 14 residues. Trimming at V came to 7 bases and at J to 7 bases, leaving 9 bases not matched to a gene. Germline V gene data show CDR1 as SNHLY and CDR2 as FYNNEI. The CDR3 bases are TGTGCCAGCACCCAGGGACAGGGCCGGAATACGCAGTATTTT. This encodes CASTQGQGRNTQYF.

This clone has a handful of counts. The rearrangement links TRBV11-2 to TRBJ1-3, with D perhaps matching TRBD1 (6 bases). The CDR3 is 15 residues long. V lost 5 bases to trimming and J lost 0 bases, with 11 bases between them. CDR1 is SGHAT, CDR2 FQNNGV, per germline. CDR3 region: CASSTGTLSGNTIYF. CDR3 nucleotide sequence: TGTGCCAGCAGCACCGGGACACTCTCTGGAAACACCATATATTTT.

This sequence joins TRBV29-1 and TRBJ2-6; 8 bases line up with TRBD1. This CDR3 contains 16 residues. V dropped 4 bases and J dropped 4; count of bases not matched to a gene: 9. Germline V lookup: CDR1 SQVTM, CDR2 ANQGSEA. The CDR3 DNA reads TGCAGCGTTGGGGGTCAGGGGGCGCCCGGGGCCAACGTCCTGACTTTC. Translated: CSVGGQGAPGANVLTF. The entire variable domain, with the rest obtained from reference TRBV29-1 and TRBJ2-6, is as follows: SAVISQKPSRDICQRGTSLTIQCQVDSQVTMMFWYRQQPGQSLTLIATANQGSEATYESGFVIDKFPISRPNLTFSTLTVSNMSPEDSSIYLCSVGGQGAPGANVLTFGAGSRLTVL.

V gene TRBV15 combines with J gene TRBJ1-2; 9 nucleotides match TRBD1. The CDR3 has 14 amino acids. From germline, CDR1 is LNHNV and CDR2 YYDKDF (reference sequence). V was clipped by 2 bases and J by 6 bases; unmatched bases: 4. The CDR3 nucleotides are TGTGCCACCAGCAGATCCGGACAGGGGAATGGCTACACCTTC. As protein: CATSRSGQGNGYTF.

The rearrangement uses TRBV5-1 and TRBJ1-2; 7 nucleotides agree with TRBD1. CDR1 and CDR2 (germline): SGHRS, YFSETQ. Trimming took 4 bases from V and 4 from J; bases not matched to a gene: 13. This CDR3 has 16 amino acids. The CDR3 is CASSPGPGQTIYGYTF. DNA of the CDR3: TGCGCCAGCAGCCCAGGACCGGGACAGACCATCTATGGCTACACCTTC.

The chain links TRBV7-2 to TRBJ2-3; TRBD2 matches at 9 bases. Trimming took 2 bases from V and 3 from J; bases not matched to a gene: 12. CDR3 size: 18 residues. Per the germline V gene, CDR1 is SGHTA and CDR2 is FQGNSA. CDR3 amino acids: CASSLRGAGGLGTDTQYF. CDR3 nucleotides: TGTGCCAGCAGCTTAAGAGGTGCGGGGGGGCTGGGAACAGATACGCAGTATTTT.

J is TRBJ2-1 and V is TRBV3-1 (or the pseudogene TRBV3-2); weak D call: TRBD1 (5 bases). The CDR3 consists of 13 residues. In germline, CDR1 is LGHDT, CDR2 YNNKEL (reference sequence). The germline V and J ends were trimmed by 2 bases and 6 bases, with 8 bases remaining between them. The chain's CDR3 is CASSQQGPNEQFF. The CDR3, as DNA: TGTGCCAGCAGCCAACAGGGCCCCAATGAGCAGTTCTTC.

V is TRBV29-1 and J is TRBJ1-5, with D perhaps matching TRBD1 (5 bases). This CDR3 contains 13 residues. Trimming cost V 4 bases and J 7 bases, with 14 bases left between them. Germline V lookup: CDR1 SQVTM, CDR2 ANQGSEA. This CDR3 reads CSVAGQEGQPQHF. CDR3 coding DNA: TGCAGCGTTGCGGGGCAGGAGGGGCAGCCCCAGCATTTT.

CDR3 sequence (DNA): TGTGCCAGCAACCTACAGGCGTCCTACGAGCAGTACTTC. Protein sequence: CASNLQASYEQYF. The chain is built from TRBV9 and TRBJ2-7, with D perhaps TRBD1 (5 bases). V lost 6 bases and J lost 1, with 11 bases in between. This CDR3 is built from 13 residues. Germline V CDR1 and CDR2: SGDLS, YYNGEE.

This chain connects TRBV24-1 to TRBJ1-2; 7 bases map to TRBD1. The CDR3 loop spans 13 amino acids. The germline V gene encodes CDR1 KGHDR and CDR2 SFDVKD. V lost 7 bases, J lost 2 bases, and 3 bases stayed unmatched. This chain's CDR3 is CATSGQENYGYTF. The DNA for the CDR3 is TGTGCCACCAGCGGACAGGAAAACTATGGCTACACCTTC.

The rearrangement uses TRBV6-6 and TRBJ1-3, with 8 bases that match TRBD1. Germline V CDR1 and CDR2: MNHNY, SVGAGI (reference sequence). The CDR3 has 16 amino acids. The ends lost 2 bases at V and 1 base at J; junction bases unmatched: 4. The CDR3 is CASSYGTGPSGNTIYF. The DNA for the CDR3 is TGTGCCAGCAGTTACGGGACAGGTCCGTCTGGAAACACCATATATTTT.

The chain has TRBV28 and TRBJ2-3; TRBD1 might be the D (6 bases). V was trimmed by 2 bases and J by 5 bases, leaving 14 bases between them. This CDR3 is built from 15 residues. Germline loops: CDR1 MDHEN, CDR2 SYDVKM. The CDR3 loop is CASSLVGAVVDTQYF. The CDR3 region has the DNA TGTGCCAGCAGTTTAGTGGGGGCAGTGGTAGATACGCAGTATTTT.

The CDR3 loop reads CASSDRARSGNTIYF. The CDR3 nucleotides read TGTGCCAGCAGTGACAGAGCGCGCTCTGGAAACACCATATATTTT. The chain uses TRBV6-1 and TRBJ1-3; D is unclear. V lost 3 bases to trimming and J lost 0 bases, with 9 bases between them. The germline gives CDR1 MNHNS, CDR2 SASEGT. CDR3 length: 15 amino acids.

V is TRBV20-1 and J is TRBJ1-3, with 8 bases lining up with TRBD1. Germline loops: CDR1 DFQATT, CDR2 SNEGSKA (reference sequence). This CDR3 spans 14 amino acids. Losses at the gene ends were 3 bases for V and 2 bases for J; bases not matched to a gene: 3. The CDR3 bases are TGCAGTGCTAGTTACAGGGGGACTGGAAACACCATATATTTT. Its translation is CSASYRGTGNTIYF.

The rearrangement links TRBV12-3 or TRBV12-4 to TRBJ1-6, with a tentative D call TRBD1 (6 bases). Trimming took 3 bases from V and 14 from J, leaving 8 bases between them. The CDR3 is 11 residues long. Here the CDR3 DNA reads TGTGCCAGCAGTTTGGGGGCAGCCCTCCACTTT. This sequence encodes CASSLGAALHF.

The chain uses TRBV7-9 and TRBJ1-4; D gene unclear. Germline V lookup: CDR1 SEHNR, CDR2 FQNEAQ (reference sequence). The CDR3 contains 15 residues. V was trimmed by 8 bases and J by 0 bases, leaving 13 bases between them. The CDR3 loop is CASRLMEATNEKLFF. For the CDR3, the DNA is TGTGCCAGCCGCCTCATGGAGGCAACTAATGAAAAACTGTTTTTT.

The V and J genes are TRBV19 and TRBJ1-4; D is perhaps TRBD1 (5 bases). Germline V gives CDR1 LNHDA, CDR2 SQIVND (reference sequence). V was clipped by 6 bases and J by 6 bases, with 11 bases between them. The CDR3 runs to 13 residues. CDR3 region: CASRKGEYEKLFF. CDR3 DNA: TGTGCCAGTAGGAAAGGGGAATATGAAAAACTGTTTTTT.

The genes are TRBV4-1 and TRBJ2-7, with 7 bases lining up with TRBD1. This CDR3 has 14 amino acids. Losses at the gene ends were 0 bases for V and 6 bases for J; bases not matched to a gene: 5. In germline, CDR1 is MGHRA, CDR2 YSYEKL. The CDR3 nucleotides are TGCGCCAGCAGCCAAGATCTGACAGGGCGCGAGCAGTACTTC. Residues: CASSQDLTGREQYF.

The chain recombines TRBV2 with TRBJ2-1; a possible D gene is TRBD1 (5 bases). Trimming stripped 5 bases from V and 10 bases from J, with 15 bases between. The germline V gene has CDR1 SNHLY and CDR2 FYNNEI. The CDR3 covers 13 residues. The CDR3 DNA reads as TGTGCCAGCAGTCGACAGATTTCGCGAGAGCAGTTCTTC. Translated, it gives CASSRQISREQFF. The variable domain in full, completed from reference TRBV2 and TRBJ2-1, reads EPEVTQTPSHQVTQMGQEVILRCVPISNHLYFYWYRQILGQKVEFLVSFYNNEISEKSEIFDDQFSVERPDGSNFTLKIRSTKLEDSAMYFCASSRQISREQFFGPGTRLTVL.

The rearrangement uses TRBV3-1 (or the pseudogene TRBV3-2) and TRBJ2-5; 9 nucleotides agree with TRBD1. CDR1 and CDR2 from the germline V gene are LGHDT and YNNKEL (reference sequence). This CDR3 contains 16 residues. The junction had 11 bases not matched to a gene; V was cut back by 6 bases and J by 3 bases. CDR3 protein: CASRPLHRTGEETQYF. CDR3 sequence (DNA): TGTGCCAGCAGGCCACTCCATAGGACAGGGGAAGAGACCCAGTACTTC.

This clone has just one count. This chain joins TRBV4-2 and TRBJ1-2, with 10 bases matching TRBD1. The CDR3 has 18 residues. J gave up 6 bases and V 0 bases, and 13 bases lay outside the gene matches. CDR1 LGHNA and CDR2 YNFKEQ come from the germline V gene. CDR3 region: CASSQDYGTGTGVDGYTF. Here the CDR3 DNA reads TGTGCCAGCAGCCAAGACTACGGGACCGGGACAGGGGTTGATGGCTACACCTTC.

J is TRBJ2-1 and V is TRBV19; 8 positions agree with TRBD1. The ends lost 5 bases at V and 9 bases at J; junction bases unmatched: 12. Germline assignment: CDR1 LNHDA and CDR2 SQIVND (reference sequence). The CDR3 consists of 15 residues. CDR3 sequence: CASSSNRGVGSEQFF. The CDR3 nucleotides are TGTGCCAGTAGTTCCAACAGGGGGGTGGGGTCTGAGCAGTTCTTC. Full variable domain (rest looked up from reference TRBV19 and TRBJ2-1): DGGITQSPKYLFRKEGQNVTLSCEQNLNHDAMYWYRQDPGQGLRLIYYSQIVNDFQKGDIAEGYSVSREKKESFPLTVTSAQKNPTAFYLCASSSNRGVGSEQFFGPGTRLTVL.